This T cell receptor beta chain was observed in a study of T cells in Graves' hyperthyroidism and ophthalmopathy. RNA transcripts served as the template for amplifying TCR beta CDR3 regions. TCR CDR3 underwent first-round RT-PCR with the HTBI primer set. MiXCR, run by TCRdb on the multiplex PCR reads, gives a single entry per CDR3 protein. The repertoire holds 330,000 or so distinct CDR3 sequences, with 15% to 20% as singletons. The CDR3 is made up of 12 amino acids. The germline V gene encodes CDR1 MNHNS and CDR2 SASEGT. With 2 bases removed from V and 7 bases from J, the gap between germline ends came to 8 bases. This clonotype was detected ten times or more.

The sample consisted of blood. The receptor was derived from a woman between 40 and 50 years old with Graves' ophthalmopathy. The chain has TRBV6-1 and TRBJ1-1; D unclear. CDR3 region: CASSESGFEAFF. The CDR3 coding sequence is TGTGCCAGCAGTGAATCGGGATTTGAAGCTTTCTTT.